The rows below give T cell receptor beta chains drawn from one sample of a study of OX40 agonist ivuxolimab in advanced cancers. Repertoires were generated with immunoSEQ multiplex PCR, while TCRdb's copy carries only in-frame clones and drops some. The sample contains fewer than 35,000 clones, around nine tenths of which appear only once. This specimen consisted of CD4+ or CD8+ T cells sorted from blood, obtained in a trial of the OX40 agonist ivuxolimab. The source is an adult with an advanced solid tumor such as melanoma, head and neck, liver or kidney cancer. CDR3s include the opening cysteine and the closing phenylalanine or tryptophan. Each record gives: J gene, clone size, V gene, D gene, CDR3 protein, CDR3 DNA. A D gene is named only where the DNA matches it firmly. A clone size is listed for some rows: how often the clone was seen (once, few, many), or a class if it is expanded.

TRBJ2-6,NA,TRBV28,NA,CASSADHLGSGANVLTF,TGTGCCAGCAGCGCCGATCACCTCGGCTCTGGGGCCAACGTCCTGACTTTC
TRBJ2-3,NA,TRBV5-1,NA,CASSWTLTDTQYF,TGCGCCAGCAGCTGGACACTCACAGATACGCAGTATTTT
TRBJ2-7,NA,TRBV6-1,NA,CASKRGVYEQYF,TGTGCCAGCAAAAGGGGGGTCTACGAGCAGTACTTC
TRBJ2-1,NA,TRBV28,NA,CASIQGLIYNEQFF,TGTGCCAGCATCCAGGGACTTATTTACAATGAGCAGTTCTTC
TRBJ1-2,NA,TRBV7-9,NA,CASSTVGAQGYTF,TGTGCCAGCAGCACAGTGGGGGCGCAAGGCTACACCTTC
TRBJ2-2,NA,TRBV7-7,NA,CASSLAPHTGELFF,TGTGCTAGCAGCTTAGCTCCCCACACCGGGGAGCTGTTTTTT
TRBJ1-5,NA,TRBV19,NA,CASSWLRMGNQPQHF,TGTGCCAGTAGTTGGTTGAGGATGGGCAATCAGCCCCAGCATTTT
TRBJ1-1,NA,TRBV11-2,TRBD1,CASSLVRDRLDMNTEAFF,TGTGCCAGCAGCTTGGTCCGGGACAGGCTAGACATGAACACTGAAGCTTTCTTT
TRBJ2-3,NA,TRBV6-5,NA,CASSYGPAPLTDTQYF,TGTGCCAGCAGTTACGGGCCAGCGCCCCTCACAGATACGCAGTATTTT
TRBJ1-2,few,TRBV5-6,TRBD1,CASSLWGTGPNYGYTF,TGTGCCAGCAGCTTGTGGGGGACAGGACCTAACTATGGCTACACCTTC
TRBJ1-2,NA,TRBV29-1,NA,CSVELEYGYTF,TGCAGCGTTGAACTTGAGTATGGCTACACCTTC
TRBJ2-2,NA,TRBV7-6,NA,CASSSLEGAGELFF,TGTGCCAGCAGCTCCCTGGAGGGAGCCGGGGAGCTGTTTTTT
TRBJ2-7,NA,TRBV28,NA,CASSLSPGYRPLEQYF,TGTGCCAGCAGTTTATCGCCGGGATATAGGCCCCTGGAGCAGTACTTC
TRBJ1-1,NA,TRBV29-1,NA,CSVDLGFEAFF,TGCAGCGTTGATTTGGGTTTCGAAGCTTTCTTT
TRBJ1-5,NA,TRBV27,TRBD1,CASSEIPRGFNQPQHF,TGTGCCAGCAGTGAGATTCCCAGGGGGTTCAATCAGCCCCAGCATTTT
TRBJ2-2,NA,TRBV7-9,NA,CASSLAGNTGELFF,TGTGCCAGCAGCTTAGCCGGTAACACCGGGGAGCTGTTTTTT
TRBJ2-7,NA,TRBV5-4,NA,CASSHSRDPLVRYF,TGTGCCAGCAGCCACTCCCGGGACCCCTTAGTCCGGTACTTC
TRBJ2-6,NA,TRBV27,TRBD1,CASSSSYRDRGPSGANVLTF,TGTGCCAGCAGTTCATCCTACCGGGACAGGGGCCCGTCTGGGGCCAACGTCCTGACTTTC
TRBJ2-1,NA,TRBV6-5,NA,CASSKGYNEQFF,TGTGCCAGCAGTAAGGGTTACAATGAGCAGTTCTTC
TRBJ1-1,NA,TRBV19,NA,CASSIQGYMNTEAFF,TGTGCCAGTAGTATACAGGGGTATATGAACACTGAAGCTTTCTTT
TRBJ2-1,once,TRBV14,TRBD1,CASSQGQGPLNEQFF,TGTGCCAGCAGCCAGGGACAGGGGCCTTTAAATGAGCAGTTCTTC
TRBJ1-1,NA,TRBV9,NA,CASSNFLNTEAFF,TGTGCCAGCAGTAACTTCTTGAACACTGAAGCTTTCTTT
TRBJ1-1,NA,TRBV4-1,NA,CASSQTFTEAFF,TGCGCCAGCAGCCAGACTTTCACTGAAGCTTTCTTT
TRBJ2-7,NA,TRBV28,NA,CASEGLRDTTYEQYF,TGTGCCAGCGAGGGATTGAGGGACACCACCTACGAGCAGTACTTC